This T cell receptor (beta chain) was found in a study of blood T cell repertoires in COVID-19. V was clipped by 5 bases and J by 2 bases, with 10 bases between them. CDR3 size: 13 residues. Per the germline V gene, CDR1 is MDHEN and CDR2 is SYDVKM. The count of this clone is one. Source study methods: From reference gene primer amplification, estimates of nucleated cell counts were derived. Libraries were prepared by immunoSEQ multiplex PCR; TCRdb keeps only in-frame clonotypes and omits some of them. That table supplies the V and J calls and clone size; D and trimming were determined from the DNA. The data contain about 210,000 clones, approximately 87% of them singletons.

The origin of this receptor is a man aged 60-69 years who had recovered from COVID-19. The genes are TRBV28 and TRBJ2-7; D is unclear. Sequenced material: peripheral blood. The CDR3 is CASSGQITYEQYF. The DNA for the CDR3 is TGTGCCAGCAGTGGGCAGATCACCTACGAGCAGTACTTC.